The 19 T cell receptor beta chains listed next were all sequenced from one sample in a study of T-cell reconstitution after alpha-beta-depleted transplantation in children. Unique molecular identifiers were used in preparing the TCRbeta library. TCRdb itself ran the PCR reads through MiXCR, one entry per CDR3 protein. The data hold roughly 500,000 distinct CDR3 sequences, with under 12% observed a single time. Sequenced material: PBMCs, taken before TCRalphabeta/CD19-depleted stem cell transplant. The receptors were gathered from a child aged 2 to 10 with inherited bone marrow failure, due to receive a stem cell transplant.

This clonotype has at least ten counts. An end of the junction does not agree with germline; a read error may underlie this. This chain uses TRBV5-1 with TRBJ2-7; unclear D gene. This CDR3 comprises 13 residues. Germline V lookup: CDR1 SGHRS, CDR2 YFSETQ. The CDR3 here is CASSLGGFYEQYF. The CDR3 DNA reads TGTGCCAGCAGCTTAGGTGGATTTTACGAGCAGTACTTC.

This clonotype was seen many times. The chain links TRBV7-2 to TRBJ2-1, with D tentatively TRBD1 or TRBD2 (5 bases each). Germline values: CDR1 SGHTA, CDR2 FQGNSA. The CDR3 is made up of 15 amino acids. Trimming cost V 5 bases and J 6 bases, with 17 bases left between them. CDR3 DNA sequence: TGTGCCAGCAGCACCGGGACGTACTCCGGCAATGAGCAGTTCTTC. The encoded protein is CASSTGTYSGNEQFF.

The CDR3 DNA sequence: TGTGCCAGCAGTTACTCTTGGGGGAAAACTAATGAAAAACTGTTTTTT. Amino acid sequence: CASSYSWGKTNEKLFF. V gene TRBV6-5 combines with J gene TRBJ1-4; D perhaps matches TRBD1 (5 bases). The ends were cut back, 0 bases at V and 1 base at J, with 9 bases in the middle. This CDR3 region has 16 residues. Germline assignment: CDR1 MNHEY and CDR2 SVGAGI.

The chain is built from TRBV4-3 and TRBJ1-5; D call uncertain. CDR3 size: 15 residues. Trimming shortened V by 4 bases and J by 0 bases, and 10 bases separated the two germline ends. In germline, CDR1 is LGHNA, CDR2 YSLEER. CDR3 loop: CASSPYSNSNQPQHF. CDR3 in DNA: TGCGCCAGCAGCCCGTACAGTAATAGCAATCAGCCCCAGCATTTT.

In this sample, this clonotype turned up many times. This chain links TRBV27 with TRBJ2-1; no firm D call. This CDR3 spans 13 amino acids. Germline V gives CDR1 MNHEY, CDR2 SMNVEV (reference sequence). Trimming shortened V by 1 base and J by 6 bases, and 7 bases separated the two germline ends. The CDR3 DNA reads as TGTGCCAGCAGTTTATTGGGTAGCAATGAGCAGTTCTTC. Amino acid sequence: CASSLLGSNEQFF.

This clonotype has ten or more counts. The DNA of the CDR3 is TGTGCCAGCAGTTTAACCCCCTCGGGACTAGCTTTCGAGCAGTACTTC. This gives the protein CASSLTPSGLAFEQYF. V gene TRBV12-3 or TRBV12-4 combines with J gene TRBJ2-7; 9 nucleotides align to TRBD2. The junction had 11 bases not matched to a gene; V was cut back by 2 bases and J by 6 bases. The CDR3 spans 16 residues.

This clonotype has ten or more counts. The V gene is TRBV20-1, the J gene TRBJ2-7; 10 bases are a match to TRBD1. In germline, CDR1 is DFQATT, CDR2 SNEGSKA (reference sequence). V was clipped by 6 bases and J by 5 bases; unmatched bases: 13. The CDR3 is made up of 15 amino acids. CDR3 nucleotides: TGCAGTGCCCGCCATCGGGACAGGGGTAGCGACGAGCAGTACTTC. The encoded protein is CSARHRDRGSDEQYF.

There are many counts of this clonotype. The chain joins TRBV11-2 to TRBJ2-7; D gene unclear. Germline V gives CDR1 SGHAT, CDR2 FQNNGV. The CDR3 totals 13 residues. With 4 bases removed from V and 7 bases from J, the gap between germline ends came to 14 bases. CDR3 nucleotide sequence: TGTGCCAGCAGCTACTCAGGTGGGGTGGAGCAGTACTTC. This translates into CASSYSGGVEQYF.

This clonotype was picked up many times. The chain is built from TRBV12-3 or TRBV12-4 and TRBJ2-7; the D gene is possibly TRBD2 (7 bases). V lost 6 bases, J lost 6 bases, and 24 bases lay in between. This CDR3 comprises 16 residues. The CDR3: CASSRRGGRDMGEQYF. CDR3 in DNA: TGTGCCAGCAGCCGCCGAGGGGGGAGGGACATGGGCGAGCAGTACTTC.

This clonotype turned up a few times. The rearrangement links TRBV19 to TRBJ2-5; tentative D call: TRBD2 (5 bases). This CDR3 is 15 amino acids long. Between the trimmed V and J ends, which lost 1 base and 4 bases, there was a span of 13 bases. The germline V gene has CDR1 LNHDA and CDR2 SQIVND (reference sequence). The CDR3 region has the DNA TGTGCCAGTAGTATAGGAGCTGGCGGGCGAGAGACCCAGTACTTC. Its translation: CASSIGAGGRETQYF.

This clonotype showed up many times. The chain carries TRBV12-3 or TRBV12-4 and TRBJ1-2; no reliable D call. The CDR3 contains 13 residues. V was clipped by 3 bases and J by 4 bases, with 9 bases between them. The CDR3 reads CASSLRVSYGYTF. The CDR3 bases are TGTGCCAGCAGTTTGCGAGTTTCCTATGGCTACACCTTC.

Many counts were recorded for this clonotype. An end of the junction differs from the germline gene, which may be a read error. The V gene is TRBV20-1, the J gene TRBJ1-5; D not certain. The CDR3 runs 11 residues. Per the germline V gene, CDR1 is DFQATT and CDR2 is SNEGSKA (reference sequence). The CDR3 sequence: CSAREIRTQHF. CDR3 DNA: TGCAGTGCAAGAGAGATTAGGACCCAGCATTTT.

This clonotype was recorded at least ten times. The chain couples TRBV7-2 to TRBJ2-3; D possibly matches TRBD1 or TRBD2 (7 bases each). The CDR3 sequence is 17 residues long. V was cut by 2 bases and J by 3 bases, with 18 bases left in between. Germline CDR1 SGHTA, CDR2 FQGNSA. CDR3 in amino acids: CASSLQGVAGATDTQYF. The CDR3 DNA reads TGTGCCAGCAGCTTACAGGGGGTAGCGGGTGCGACAGATACGCAGTATTTT.

Ten or more counts support this clonotype. The V and J genes are TRBV2 and TRBJ2-5; D ambiguous. V lost 7 bases and J lost 0, with 9 bases in between. The germline CDR1 and CDR2 sequences are SNHLY and FYNNEI. This CDR3 spans 13 amino acids. The CDR3 spells CASTLEHQETQYF. In DNA form, the CDR3 reads TGTGCCAGCACTCTCGAGCACCAAGAGACCCAGTACTTC.

Ten or more counts support this clonotype. CDR3 DNA: TGTGCCAGCAGCTCGCAAGGATCTAGCACAGATACGCAGTATTTT. As protein: CASSSQGSSTDTQYF. This sequence joins TRBV7-2 and TRBJ2-3; D remains ambiguous. Trimming removed 4 bases at V and 0 bases at J, with 11 bases between. CDR3 length: 15 amino acids. The germline gives CDR1 SGHTA, CDR2 FQGNSA.

This clonotype was recorded at least ten times. This rearrangement joins TRBV4-1 to TRBJ2-2, with D unclear. CDR1 and CDR2 from the germline V gene are MGHRA and YSYEKL. V gave up 0 bases and J gave up 7 bases, with 6 bases separating them. This CDR3 is built from 13 residues. CDR3 DNA sequence: TGCGCCAGCAGCCAAGATCCGGGCGGGGAGCTGTTTTTT. Residues: CASSQDPGGELFF.

Details on this clonotype: The junction departs from germline at one end; a sequencing error may be responsible. The chain links TRBV12-3 or TRBV12-4 to TRBJ2-7; 16 bases map to TRBD2. The CDR3 is made up of 19 amino acids. This chain's CDR3 is CACSPNIGTSGRDPYEQYF. The DNA of the CDR3 is TGTGCCTGCAGTCCTAACATTGGGACTAGCGGGAGGGATCCCTACGAGCAGTACTTC.

This chain joins TRBV7-8 and TRBJ1-5, with D tentatively TRBD1 (6 bases). CDR3 length equals 16 residues. Germline lookup yields CDR1 SGHVS and CDR2 FQNEAQ. V shed 2 bases and J shed 3 bases, with 14 bases lying between them. In DNA, the CDR3 is TGTGCCAGCAGCTTAAGTACCACAGGGCCCAATCAGCCCCAGCATTTT. Translation gives CASSLSTTGPNQPQHF.

This clonotype was picked up one time. This may arise from a read error, as a much more abundant clone is one base away. The rearrangement uses TRBV7-2 and TRBJ1-1; D unclear. This CDR3 has 16 amino acids. The V end was cut by 3 bases, the J end by 1 base, with 15 bases between. Germline V gene lookup returns CDR1 SGHTA and CDR2 FQGNSA. CDR3 residues: CASSFRWSATNTEAFF. CDR3 nucleotide sequence: TGTGCCAGCAGCTTTAGGTGGAGTGCTACGAACACTGAAGCTTTCTTT.